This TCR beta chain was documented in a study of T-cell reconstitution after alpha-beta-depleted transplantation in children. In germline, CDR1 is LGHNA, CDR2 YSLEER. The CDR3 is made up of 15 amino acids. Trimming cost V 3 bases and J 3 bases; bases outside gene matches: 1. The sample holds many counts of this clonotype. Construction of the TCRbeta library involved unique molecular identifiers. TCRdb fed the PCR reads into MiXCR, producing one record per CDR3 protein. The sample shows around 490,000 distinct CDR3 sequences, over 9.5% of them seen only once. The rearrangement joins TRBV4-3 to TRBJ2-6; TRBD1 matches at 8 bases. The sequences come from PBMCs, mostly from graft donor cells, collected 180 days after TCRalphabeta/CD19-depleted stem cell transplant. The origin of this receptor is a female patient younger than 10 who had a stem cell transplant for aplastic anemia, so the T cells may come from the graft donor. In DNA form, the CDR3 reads TGCGCCAGCAGCCAGACAGGGGTTGGGGCCAACGTCCTGACTTTC. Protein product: CASSQTGVGANVLTF.